A selection of T cell receptor beta chains follows, all from one sample in a study of shared clonotypes between healthy human individuals. Some clones are missing from TCRdb's copy, which holds only in-frame ones; the method was immunoSEQ multiplex PCR. The table includes hundreds of thousands of clones, around three quarters detected once. The material sequenced was PBMCs. The receptors here all came from a woman between 35 and 50 years old in good health. Some clones in this sample may be carry-over from other donors' samples. Each CDR3 is given with its conserved first and last residue. Fields, in order: CDR3 protein, CDR3 DNA, V gene, clone size, J gene, D gene. The D gene is left open where the match is weak. Only part of the rows carry a size: once, few, many, or a class if the clone is expanded.

CDR3 protein: CASSIAGGTGELFF
CDR3 DNA: TGTGCCAGTAGTATAGCAGGGGGGACCGGGGAGCTGTTTTTT
V gene: TRBV19
clone size: many
J gene: TRBJ2-2
D gene: -

CDR3 protein: CASSLGIGRNEKLFF
CDR3 DNA: TGTGCCAGCAGTTTAGGAATAGGACGCAATGAAAAACTGTTTTTT
V gene: TRBV28
clone size: -
J gene: TRBJ1-4
D gene: -

CDR3 protein: CSARAQETQYF
CDR3 DNA: TGCAGTGCTAGGGCTCAAGAGACCCAGTACTTC
V gene: TRBV20-1
clone size: -
J gene: TRBJ2-5
D gene: -

CDR3 protein: CASSYSPGYTNTEAFF
CDR3 DNA: TGTGCCAGCAGTTACTCCCCAGGATACACGAACACTGAAGCTTTCTTT
V gene: TRBV6-5
clone size: few
J gene: TRBJ1-1
D gene: -

CDR3 protein: CASSLFPVGNTGELFF
CDR3 DNA: TGTGCCAGCAGCTTATTCCCGGTTGGGAACACCGGGGAGCTGTTTTTT
V gene: TRBV7-2
clone size: few
J gene: TRBJ2-2
D gene: -

CDR3 protein: CASSSGTGGDTQYF
CDR3 DNA: TGTGCCAGCAGCTCCGGGACAGGGGGCGATACGCAGTATTTT
V gene: TRBV7-9
clone size: -
J gene: TRBJ2-3
D gene: TRBD1

CDR3 protein: CSAVRQETQYF
CDR3 DNA: TGCAGTGCTGTCCGCCAAGAGACCCAGTACTTC
V gene: TRBV20-1
clone size: -
J gene: TRBJ2-5
D gene: -

CDR3 protein: CASRMGGTDTQYF
CDR3 DNA: TGTGCCAGCAGAATGGGGGGCACAGATACGCAGTATTTT
V gene: TRBV27
clone size: -
J gene: TRBJ2-3
D gene: -

CDR3 protein: CSVEYFGRNEQFF
CDR3 DNA: TGCAGCGTTGAATACTTTGGGAGGAATGAGCAGTTCTTC
V gene: TRBV29-1
clone size: -
J gene: TRBJ2-1
D gene: -

CDR3 protein: CASSESTTEAFF
CDR3 DNA: TGCGCCAGCAGTGAGTCGACCACTGAAGCTTTCTTT
V gene: TRBV10-1
clone size: -
J gene: TRBJ1-1
D gene: -